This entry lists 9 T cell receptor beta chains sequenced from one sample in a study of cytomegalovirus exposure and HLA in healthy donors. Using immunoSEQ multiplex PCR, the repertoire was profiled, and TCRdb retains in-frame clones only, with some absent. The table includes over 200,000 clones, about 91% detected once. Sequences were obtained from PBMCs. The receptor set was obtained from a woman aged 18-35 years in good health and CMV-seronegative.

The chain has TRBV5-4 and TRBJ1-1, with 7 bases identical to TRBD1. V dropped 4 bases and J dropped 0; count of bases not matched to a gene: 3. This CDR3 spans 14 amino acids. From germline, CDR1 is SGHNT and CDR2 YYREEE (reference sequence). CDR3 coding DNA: TGTGCCAGCAGCCGACAGGGTATGAACACTGAAGCTTTCTTT. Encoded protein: CASSRQGMNTEAFF. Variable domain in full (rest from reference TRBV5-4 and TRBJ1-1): ETGVTQSPTHLIKTRGQQVTLRCSSQSGHNTVSWYQQALGQGPQFIFQYYREEENGRGNFPPRFSGLQFPNYSSELNVNALELDDSALYLCASSRQGMNTEAFFGQGTRLTVV.

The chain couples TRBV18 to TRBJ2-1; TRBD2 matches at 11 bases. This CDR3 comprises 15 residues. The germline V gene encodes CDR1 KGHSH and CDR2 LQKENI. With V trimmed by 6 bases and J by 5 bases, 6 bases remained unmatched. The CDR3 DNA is TGTGCCAGCTCGCGCGGGACTAGCGGTCACAATGAGCAGTTCTTC. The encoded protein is CASSRGTSGHNEQFF.

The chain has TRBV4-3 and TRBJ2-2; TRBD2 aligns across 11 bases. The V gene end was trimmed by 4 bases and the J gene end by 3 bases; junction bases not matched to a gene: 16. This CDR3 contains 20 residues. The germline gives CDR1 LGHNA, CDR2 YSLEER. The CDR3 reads CASSRRIQSVGLADTGELFF. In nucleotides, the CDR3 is TGCGCCAGCAGCCGAAGAATCCAGTCGGTGGGACTAGCGGACACCGGGGAGCTGTTTTTT.

The CDR3 DNA reads as TGTGCCAGCACCACCTGGGGAGGCACCGGGGAGCTGTTTTTT. It translates to CASTTWGGTGELFF. This chain uses TRBV5-6 with TRBJ2-2; D is perhaps TRBD2 (6 bases). Germline V gene lookup returns CDR1 SGHDT and CDR2 YYEEEE. V was shortened by 6 bases and J by 4 bases, with 13 bases between the two germline ends. The CDR3 runs 14 residues.

The CDR3 DNA is TGTGCCAGCAGTTTCGACTACGGGGAGCTGTTTTTT. As protein: CASSFDYGELFF. The rearrangement joins TRBV27 to TRBJ2-2, with D possibly TRBD2 on 5 matching bases. V was cut by 3 bases and J by 7 bases, with 6 bases left in between. This CDR3 has 12 residues. Germline CDR1 MNHEY, CDR2 SMNVEV (reference sequence).

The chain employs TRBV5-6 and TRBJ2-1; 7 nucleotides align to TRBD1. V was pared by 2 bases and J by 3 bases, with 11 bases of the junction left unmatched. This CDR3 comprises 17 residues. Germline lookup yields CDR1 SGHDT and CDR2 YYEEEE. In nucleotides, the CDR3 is TGTGCCAGCAGCTTTTCCGAGACAGGGTTTTACTACAATGAGCAGTTCTTC. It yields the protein CASSFSETGFYYNEQFF.

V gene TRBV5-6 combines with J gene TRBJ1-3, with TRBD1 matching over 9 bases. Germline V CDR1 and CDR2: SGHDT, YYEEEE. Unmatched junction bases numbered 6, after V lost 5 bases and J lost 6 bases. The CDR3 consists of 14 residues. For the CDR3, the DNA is TGTGCCAGCAGTAGTTGGGACAGGGTAAACACCATATATTTT. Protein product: CASSSWDRVNTIYF.

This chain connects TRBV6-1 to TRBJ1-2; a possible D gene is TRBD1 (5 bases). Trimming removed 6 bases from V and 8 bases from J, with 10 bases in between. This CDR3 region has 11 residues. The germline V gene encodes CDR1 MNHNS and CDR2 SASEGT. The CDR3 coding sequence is TGTGCCAGCAGCTCGGGGGGAGGCTACACCTTC. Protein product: CASSSGGGYTF.

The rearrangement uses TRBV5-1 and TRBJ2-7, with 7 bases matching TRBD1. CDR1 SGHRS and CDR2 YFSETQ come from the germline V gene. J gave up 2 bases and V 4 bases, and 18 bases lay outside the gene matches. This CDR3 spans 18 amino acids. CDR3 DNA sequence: TGCGCCAGCAGCCTACCCTCTCTACTACAGGGGTTTGCCTACGAGCAGTACTTC. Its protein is CASSLPSLLQGFAYEQYF.